Listed here are 23 T cell receptor beta chains from one sample, sequenced in a study of T-cell memory formation after mild COVID-19 (dated by TCRdb to the early 2020s). The library came from 5' RACE. The run used an Illumina NovaSeq 6000. TCRdb's own reprocessing of the public reads used fastp at Q25 and MiXCR and kept productive beta chains. Identical CDR3 protein sequences are pooled into one entry, listed with their most common genes and DNA. Counted in this sample were about 82,000 distinct CDR3 sequences; 9.5% to 15% of them appeared once. Clones ranked in the top ten supply 41% of the sample. Sample: PBMCs or a T cell subset sorted from them (not recorded which). The origin of the receptors is a man aged 18 to 30 who had mild COVID-19 (a few samples of this study predate the infection). The sample titles of this study are shuffled in the database, so cell type and time point are left out; the donor was told from shared clones.

This clonotype was picked up a small number of times. The chain has TRBV4-2 and TRBJ2-7, with TRBD1 matching over 9 bases. Germline-derived CDR1 and CDR2 are LGHNA and YNFKEQ. V was pared by 0 bases and J by 3 bases, with 3 bases of the junction left unmatched. This CDR3 region has 15 residues. The CDR3 bases are TGTGCCAGCAGCCAAGAAGGGACAGGGAGCTACGAGCAGTACTTC. Amino acid sequence: CASSQEGTGSYEQYF.

V and J are TRBV29-1 and TRBJ1-2; 10 nucleotides agree with TRBD1. Germline V gives CDR1 SQVTM, CDR2 ANQGSEA. The CDR3 is made up of 13 amino acids. V lost 6 bases to trimming and J lost 2 bases; unmatched junction nucleotides: 3. CDR3 sequence (DNA): TGCAGCGTCTGGACAGGGGGGAACTATGGCTACACCTTC. It is translated as CSVWTGGNYGYTF.

Only a few counts were recorded for this clonotype. In nucleotides, the CDR3 is TGTGCCAGCAGCTATGGACTAGCGGGCCTAAATGAGCAGTTCTTC. Its protein is CASSYGLAGLNEQFF. The rearrangement links TRBV5-6 to TRBJ2-1; TRBD2 matches 11 bases. The V gene's germline CDR1 is SGHDT and CDR2 YYEEEE. Trimming removed 3 bases from V and 7 bases from J; junction bases left unmatched: 6. The length of the CDR3 is 15 residues.

This clonotype was counted a few times. The rearrangement joins TRBV5-6 to TRBJ1-2; D not resolved. The V and J ends lost 6 bases and 5 bases respectively, with 20 bases between them. CDR1 is SGHDT, CDR2 YYEEEE, per germline. The CDR3 runs 15 residues. CDR3 loop: CASIARTAWGYGYTF. The CDR3 DNA sequence: TGTGCCAGCATCGCGAGGACGGCCTGGGGTTATGGCTACACCTTC.

The chain uses TRBV12-3 or TRBV12-4 and TRBJ2-7; possible D gene TRBD2, 7 bases. CDR3 size: 14 residues. V was trimmed by 3 bases and J by 5 bases, leaving 14 bases between them. The CDR3 DNA follows: TGTGCCAGCAGTTTCGGGGGGCAAAGAAACGAGCAGTACTTC. Its translation is CASSFGGQRNEQYF.

This chain links TRBV19 with TRBJ1-1; D gene unclear. This CDR3 has 11 amino acids. Trimming cost V 4 bases and J 4 bases, with 4 bases left between them. Per germline, CDR1 LNHDA and CDR2 SQIVND (reference sequence). In DNA, the CDR3 is TGTGCCAGTAGTACGAGCACTGAAGCTTTCTTT. Its protein product is CASSTSTEAFF.

Only a few counts were recorded for this clonotype. This sequence joins TRBV7-2 and TRBJ1-6, with a weak D call TRBD1 (5 bases). Between the trimmed V and J ends, which lost 2 bases and 14 bases, there was a span of 19 bases. Germline lookup yields CDR1 SGHTA and CDR2 FQGNSA. The CDR3 runs 15 residues. CDR3 residues: CASSLTPEAGGALHF. CDR3 coding DNA: TGTGCCAGCAGCTTAACCCCCGAGGCCGGAGGGGCCCTCCACTTT.

This clonotype was found a few times. This sequence joins TRBV7-6 and TRBJ1-5; D is unclear. Looked up from germline, CDR1 is SGHVS and CDR2 is FNYEAQ. Between the trimmed V and J ends, which lost 2 bases and 5 bases, there was a span of 7 bases. The CDR3 has 13 residues. DNA for the CDR3: TGTGCCAGCAGCTTAACAGCCTATCAGCCCCAGCATTTT. Residues: CASSLTAYQPQHF.

This clonotype occurred a few times. In DNA form, the CDR3 reads TGTGCCAGCAGTTTAGCAGCAAGCTACGAGCAGTACGTC. Translation: CASSLAASYEQYV. This chain uses TRBV12-3 or TRBV12-4 with TRBJ2-7; D ambiguous. V lost 0 bases, J lost 3 bases, and 6 bases lay in between. CDR3 length equals 13 residues.

There are many counts of this clonotype. V usage is TRBV4-2 and J usage is TRBJ2-7; 9 positions agree with TRBD2. The V gene's germline CDR1 is LGHNA and CDR2 YNFKEQ. V lost 3 bases and J lost 0; bases outside the gene matches: 6. The CDR3 runs 16 residues. Written as DNA, the CDR3 is TGTGCCAGCAGCCAGGTTAGCGGGGGTAGCTCCTACGAGCAGTACTTC. Translating gives CASSQVSGGSSYEQYF.

This clonotype was seen only a few times. J is TRBJ2-3 and V is TRBV20-1; no firm D call. The CDR3 has 14 residues. Deletions cut 0 bases from V and 5 bases from J, with 12 bases between. Germline CDR1 DFQATT, CDR2 SNEGSKA (reference sequence). Here the CDR3 reads CSARDHFAGDTQYF. The CDR3 coding sequence is TGCAGTGCTAGAGATCATTTCGCAGGAGATACGCAGTATTTT.

This clonotype was picked up a small number of times. The CDR3 DNA reads as TGTGCCAGCAGGGACGGGACAGGGGAATACAATGAGCAGTTCTTC. It specifies CASRDGTGEYNEQFF. The rearrangement uses TRBV12-3 or TRBV12-4 and TRBJ2-1, with 10 bases matching TRBD1. This CDR3 spans 15 amino acids. J lost 4 bases, V lost 6 bases, and 6 bases had no gene match.

This clonotype was picked up many times. The rearrangement links TRBV7-9 to TRBJ2-3, with 7 nucleotides matching TRBD1. With 8 bases clipped from V and 2 bases from J, the junction kept 4 bases outside the gene matches. The CDR3 sequence is 13 residues long. CDR1 and CDR2 from the germline V gene are SEHNR and FQNEAQ (reference sequence). CDR3 sequence (DNA): TGTGCCAGCCTACAGGGGCCCACAGATACGCAGTATTTT. Translating gives CASLQGPTDTQYF.

This clonotype turned up a few times. J is TRBJ2-7 and V is TRBV7-9, with TRBD2 matching over 8 bases. Trimming cost V 4 bases and J 4 bases; bases outside gene matches: 6. This CDR3 region has 14 residues. CDR1 is SEHNR, CDR2 FQNEAQ, per germline (reference sequence). The CDR3 bases are TGTGCCAGCAGCTCGGGAGGGGACACGTACGAGCAGTACTTC. It yields the protein CASSSGGDTYEQYF.

This rearrangement joins TRBV4-3 to TRBJ2-1; 7 bases map to TRBD1. CDR1 is LGHNA, CDR2 YSLEER, per germline. The CDR3 consists of 17 residues. With V trimmed by 4 bases and J by 1 base, 10 bases remained unmatched. CDR3 nucleotides: TGCGCCAGCAGCCTTTCTTCCGGGACAGCATCCTACAATGAGCAGTTCTTC. Protein product: CASSLSSGTASYNEQFF.

The genes are TRBV3-1 and TRBJ2-4; the D is unclear. The CDR3 is 16 amino acids. With 4 bases removed from V and 1 base from J, the gap between germline ends came to 14 bases. Germline assignment: CDR1 LGHDT and CDR2 YNNKEL (reference sequence). CDR3 coding DNA: TGTGCCAGCAGCCCCCCCGTTGCGGTGGCCAAAAACATTCAGTACTTC. This codes for CASSPPVAVAKNIQYF.

The chain combines TRBV5-6 with TRBJ2-1; no clear D. Trimming left V 0 bases short and J 2 bases short, with 9 bases between. Germline V gives CDR1 SGHDT, CDR2 YYEEEE. The CDR3 runs 15 residues. CDR3 DNA sequence: TGTGCCAGCAGCTTGGGAGACATGCCCTACAATGAGCAGTTCTTC. Its protein product is CASSLGDMPYNEQFF.

This clonotype was seen only a few times. The chain employs TRBV9 and TRBJ2-7, with 7 bases aligning to TRBD1. Germline values: CDR1 SGDLS, CDR2 YYNGEE. Unmatched junction bases numbered 9, after V lost 3 bases and J lost 0 bases. This CDR3 comprises 16 residues. As DNA, the CDR3 is TGTGCCAGCAGCGCACCCCTCGGACAGGACTCCTACGAGCAGTACTTC. Protein: CASSAPLGQDSYEQYF.

The DNA of the CDR3 is TGCGCCAGCAGCTTGGGTCCTAGCGGGGACAATGAGCAGTTCTTC. This encodes CASSLGPSGDNEQFF. The chain joins TRBV5-1 to TRBJ2-1, with 9 bases that match TRBD2. Germline CDR1 is SGHRS and CDR2 is YFSETQ. Trimming removed 0 bases from V and 5 bases from J; junction bases left unmatched: 3. The CDR3 is 15 residues long.

This chain uses TRBV6-1 with TRBJ2-3; tentatively, D is TRBD1 (6 bases). Germline CDR1 is MNHNS and CDR2 is SASEGT. V lost 1 base and J 0 bases, leaving 14 bases between the germline ends. This CDR3 has 17 amino acids. The CDR3 spells CASSEEGVWRSTDTQYF. The CDR3 region has the DNA TGTGCCAGCAGTGAAGAGGGGGTTTGGCGGAGCACAGATACGCAGTATTTT.

This sequence joins TRBV6-5 and TRBJ2-3; D might be TRBD2 (5 bases). The CDR3 sequence is 11 residues long. The germline V and J ends were trimmed by 6 bases and 4 bases, with 5 bases remaining between them. Germline V gene lookup returns CDR1 MNHEY and CDR2 SVGAGI. CDR3 region: CASSGADTQYF. CDR3 sequence (DNA): TGTGCCAGCAGCGGGGCAGATACGCAGTATTTT.

This clonotype has only a few counts. The chain joins TRBV6-6 to TRBJ1-1; weak D call: TRBD1 (5 bases). V lost 5 bases and J lost 1, with 8 bases in between. The CDR3 length is 13 residues. The germline V gene encodes CDR1 MNHNY and CDR2 SVGAGI (reference sequence). The CDR3 DNA is TGTGCCAGCAGTAGGGACGGGAACACTGAAGCTTTCTTT. Translating it yields CASSRDGNTEAFF.

In nucleotides, the CDR3 is TGTGCCAGCAGTTCCTGGGGAGATCAGCCCCAGCATTTT. Translated, it gives CASSSWGDQPQHF. The chain combines TRBV12-3 or TRBV12-4 with TRBJ1-5; D call uncertain. CDR3 length: 13 residues. V dropped 4 bases and J dropped 5 bases, with 9 bases sitting between them.